The present TCR beta chain was sequenced within a study of blood T cell repertoires in COVID-19. Across the study: The analysed material was cDNA or gDNA that came from T cells, B-cell-depleted T cells, or PBMCs.

The method was immunoSEQ multiplex PCR; TCRdb's version includes in-frame clones alone and lacks a portion of them. The repertoire holds 430,000 or so clones, with approximately 90% as singletons. Seattle patient enrollment occurred during active infection, with longitudinal follow-up thereafter. With 3 bases removed from V and 3 bases from J, the gap between germline ends came to 9 bases. CDR3 length: 13 amino acids. Germline CDR1 and CDR2: SEHNR and FQNEAQ (reference sequence). This chain links TRBV7-9 with TRBJ2-7; no reliable D call. Sequenced sample: peripheral blood. The clonotype originates from a man aged 18 to 29 with COVID-19, enrolled during active disease. CDR3 in amino acids: CASSFNRDYEQYF. The CDR3 DNA reads TGTGCCAGCAGCTTTAATAGAGACTACGAGCAGTACTTC.